The T cell receptor (beta chain) described here comes from a study of blood T cell repertoires in COVID-19. Methods used by the authors: Amplification of reference gene primers provided the estimated nucleated cell counts. Some clones are missing from TCRdb's copy, which holds only in-frame ones; the method was immunoSEQ multiplex PCR. V and J calls and clone size are as listed in that table; D and trimming were resolved from the DNA. The sample includes about 270,000 clones, roughly 90% of them seen just once. Enrollees, roughly 18 to 89 years old, lived in some 24 US areas. Either two negative PCRs, clearance, or symptom resolution qualified Cohort 3 donors as recovered. Losses at the gene ends were 3 bases for V and 4 bases for J; bases not matched to a gene: 8. Germline CDR1 and CDR2: MGHRA and YSYEKL. The CDR3 contains 15 residues.

The rearrangement links TRBV4-1 to TRBJ1-2; 7 bases are a match to TRBD1. Sequenced material: PBMCs or T cells enriched from blood (not recorded which). The sequence was collected from a woman in her 30s who had recovered from COVID-19. In DNA form, the CDR3 reads TGCGCCAGCAGCCAGGAAGGGACAGTAGCCTATGGCTACACCTTC. Its protein is CASSQEGTVAYGYTF.